These T cell receptor beta chains were read from a single sample in a study of T cells in Graves' hyperthyroidism and ophthalmopathy. TCRdb re-called the multiplex PCR reads with MiXCR, one entry per CDR3 protein. The table includes fewer than 350,000 distinct CDR3 sequences, roughly 18% detected once. Sequenced: blood. The source is a woman aged 40 to 55 with Graves' ophthalmopathy. Both conserved end residues are part of each CDR3. D genes are given only for firm matches. The size field is filled for only some rows; it gives once, few, many or a size class.

J gene: TRBJ2-7; D gene: -; V gene: TRBV12-3/TRBV12-4; clone size: many; CDR3 protein: CASSLSGGPLGYEQYF; CDR3 DNA: TGTGCCAGCAGTTTATCTGGAGGGCCGTTAGGCTACGAGCAGTACTTC
J gene: TRBJ1-1; D gene: -; V gene: TRBV28; clone size: many; CDR3 protein: CASRQNTEAFF; CDR3 DNA: TGTGCCAGCAGACAGAACACTGAAGCTTTCTTT
J gene: TRBJ2-2; D gene: -; V gene: TRBV7-9; clone size: many; CDR3 protein: CASTQGPINTGELFF; CDR3 DNA: TGTGCCAGCACCCAGGGGCCAATAAACACCGGGGAGCTGTTTTTT
J gene: TRBJ2-5; D gene: -; V gene: TRBV6-1; clone size: many; CDR3 protein: CASSRPSYQETQYF; CDR3 DNA: TGTGCCAGCTCCAGGCCGAGTTACCAAGAGACCCAGTACTTC
J gene: TRBJ2-2; D gene: -; V gene: TRBV6-2/TRBV6-3; clone size: -; CDR3 protein: CASSSRLANTGELFF; CDR3 DNA: TGTGCCAGCAGTTCCAGACTGGCGAACACCGGGGAGCTGTTTTTT
J gene: TRBJ2-2; D gene: TRBD2; V gene: TRBV6-1; clone size: many; CDR3 protein: CASTAGGPYTGELFF; CDR3 DNA: TGTGCCAGCACGGCGGGAGGGCCCTATACCGGGGAGCTGTTTTTT
J gene: TRBJ2-6; D gene: TRBD2; V gene: TRBV19; clone size: many; CDR3 protein: CASSRQGLAGAGANVLTF; CDR3 DNA: TGTGCCAGTAGTAGACAAGGACTAGCGGGAGCTGGGGCCAACGTCCTGACTTTC
J gene: TRBJ2-7; D gene: TRBD2; V gene: TRBV9; clone size: -; CDR3 protein: CASSAPLAGAGYEQYF; CDR3 DNA: TGTGCCAGCAGCGCCCCCCTAGCGGGAGCCGGCTACGAGCAGTACTTC
J gene: TRBJ2-7; D gene: TRBD2; V gene: TRBV6-1; clone size: -; CDR3 protein: CASGGGSSYEQYF; CDR3 DNA: TGTGCCTCGGGGGGGGGGAGCTCCTACGAGCAGTACTTC
J gene: TRBJ1-1; D gene: -; V gene: TRBV13; clone size: many; CDR3 protein: CASSSTSGPPNTEAFF; CDR3 DNA: TGTGCCAGCAGCTCCACTTCGGGGCCTCCGAACACTGAAGCTTTCTTT
J gene: TRBJ2-5; D gene: TRBD1; V gene: TRBV12-3/TRBV12-4; clone size: many; CDR3 protein: CASSLRPLGQGIRQETQYF; CDR3 DNA: TGTGCCAGCAGTTTGAGGCCTTTGGGACAGGGAATTCGCCAAGAGACCCAGTACTTC
J gene: TRBJ2-7; D gene: -; V gene: TRBV28; clone size: many; CDR3 protein: CASSFLSFGTTLSYEQYF; CDR3 DNA: TGTGCCAGCAGTTTTTTGAGTTTCGGTACGACCCTCTCCTACGAGCAGTACTTC
J gene: TRBJ1-5; D gene: -; V gene: TRBV7-2; clone size: many; CDR3 protein: CASSLVGLGFTNQPQHF; CDR3 DNA: TGTGCCAGCAGCTTAGTCGGTCTGGGGTTCACGAATCAGCCCCAGCATTTT
J gene: TRBJ2-4; D gene: -; V gene: TRBV6-1; clone size: many; CDR3 protein: CASSHDTGAKNIQYF; CDR3 DNA: TGTGCCAGCAGCCACGATACTGGGGCCAAAAACATTCAGTACTTC
J gene: TRBJ2-3; D gene: -; V gene: TRBV27; clone size: many; CDR3 protein: CASSDGESTDTQYF; CDR3 DNA: TGTGCCAGCAGTGATGGCGAAAGCACAGATACGCAGTATTTT
J gene: TRBJ1-2; D gene: -; V gene: TRBV14; clone size: many; CDR3 protein: CASSLRLDSGYTF; CDR3 DNA: TGTGCCAGCAGCCTACGTTTGGACTCTGGCTACACCTTC
J gene: TRBJ1-3; D gene: -; V gene: TRBV2; clone size: many; CDR3 protein: CASRLRSGNTIYF; CDR3 DNA: TGTGCCAGCAGACTCCGCTCTGGAAACACCATATATTTT
J gene: TRBJ1-1; D gene: -; V gene: TRBV28; clone size: many; CDR3 protein: CACSSAWSGARTEAFF; CDR3 DNA: TGTGCCTGCAGCTCTGCCTGGTCGGGGGCGCGGACTGAAGCTTTCTTT
J gene: TRBJ2-7; D gene: -; V gene: TRBV27; clone size: -; CDR3 protein: CASSLGRYDYEQYF; CDR3 DNA: TGTGCCAGCAGCTTAGGGCGATATGACTACGAGCAGTACTTC
J gene: TRBJ2-2; D gene: -; V gene: TRBV6-5; clone size: -; CDR3 protein: CASSSASAVVPGELFF; CDR3 DNA: TGTGCCAGCAGTTCAGCGTCGGCAGTGGTTCCCGGGGAGCTGTTTTTT
J gene: TRBJ2-5; D gene: TRBD1; V gene: TRBV15; clone size: once; CDR3 protein: CATSRAGQGGETQYF; CDR3 DNA: TGTGCCACCAGCAGAGCTGGACAGGGAGGAGAGACCCAGTACTTC
J gene: TRBJ1-6; D gene: -; V gene: TRBV28; clone size: many; CDR3 protein: CASSPAGVNSPLHF; CDR3 DNA: TGTGCCAGCAGCCCCGCGGGGGTGAATTCACCCCTCCACTTT
J gene: TRBJ1-1; D gene: -; V gene: TRBV11-2; clone size: many; CDR3 protein: CASSSLSLTGRRNTEAFF; CDR3 DNA: TGTGCCAGCAGCTCCCTTAGCTTAACAGGGAGAAGGAACACTGAAGCTTTCTTT
J gene: TRBJ1-2; D gene: TRBD1; V gene: TRBV28; clone size: many; CDR3 protein: CATHRGGQGGCGYTF; CDR3 DNA: TGTGCCACCCACCGGGGGGGACAGGGTGGCTGTGGCTACACCTTC
J gene: TRBJ2-2; D gene: TRBD2; V gene: TRBV7-9; clone size: many; CDR3 protein: CASSPRTSGRVRTGELFF; CDR3 DNA: TGTGCCAGCAGCCCACGGACTAGCGGGAGGGTCCGGACCGGGGAGCTGTTTTTT
J gene: TRBJ1-1; D gene: -; V gene: TRBV30; clone size: many; CDR3 protein: CAWRHWNTEAFF; CDR3 DNA: TGTGCCTGGAGACATTGGAACACTGAAGCTTTCTTT
J gene: TRBJ1-5; D gene: -; V gene: TRBV20-1; clone size: -; CDR3 protein: CSARDRRGHQPQHF; CDR3 DNA: TGCAGTGCTAGAGATCGGAGGGGTCATCAGCCCCAGCATTTT
J gene: TRBJ2-1; D gene: TRBD2; V gene: TRBV20-1; clone size: many; CDR3 protein: CSARSSGRRLWYEQFF; CDR3 DNA: TGCAGTGCTCGTTCTAGCGGGAGGCGATTGTGGTATGAGCAGTTCTTC
J gene: TRBJ2-7; D gene: -; V gene: TRBV6-5; clone size: many; CDR3 protein: CASSLRQGRRLDEQYF; CDR3 DNA: TGTGCCAGCAGTCTACGCCAGGGACGCCGCTTGGACGAGCAGTACTTC
J gene: TRBJ2-5; D gene: -; V gene: TRBV12-5; clone size: many; CDR3 protein: CASGLGEKETQYF; CDR3 DNA: TGTGCTAGTGGTTTAGGTGAAAAGGAGACCCAGTACTTC
J gene: TRBJ2-5; D gene: -; V gene: TRBV2; clone size: many; CDR3 protein: CASGTRAEQETQYF; CDR3 DNA: TGTGCCAGCGGAACCAGGGCCGAACAAGAGACCCAGTACTTC
J gene: TRBJ1-1; D gene: -; V gene: TRBV5-4; clone size: -; CDR3 protein: CASSLVSGEGRRTEAFF; CDR3 DNA: TGTGCCAGCAGCTTGGTAAGTGGGGAAGGTCGGCGGACTGAAGCTTTCTTT
J gene: TRBJ2-5; D gene: -; V gene: TRBV27; clone size: many; CDR3 protein: CASSLGISETQYF; CDR3 DNA: TGTGCCAGCAGTTTGGGTATTTCGGAGACCCAGTACTTC
J gene: TRBJ2-5; D gene: -; V gene: TRBV6-2/TRBV6-3; clone size: few; CDR3 protein: CASSYNHPRETQYF; CDR3 DNA: TGTGCCAGCAGCTACAATCACCCCAGGGAGACCCAGTACTTC
J gene: TRBJ1-1; D gene: -; V gene: TRBV19; clone size: -; CDR3 protein: CASSIIGQGGEAFF; CDR3 DNA: TGTGCCAGTAGTATAATCGGACAAGGTGGTGAAGCTTTCTTT
J gene: TRBJ1-1; D gene: -; V gene: TRBV4-2; clone size: many; CDR3 protein: CASSQEFWDGTDEAFF; CDR3 DNA: TGTGCCAGCAGCCAAGAATTTTGGGACGGCACCGATGAAGCTTTCTTT
J gene: TRBJ1-1; D gene: -; V gene: TRBV5-1; clone size: many; CDR3 protein: CASSLSAANTEAFF; CDR3 DNA: TGCGCCAGCAGCTTGAGTGCAGCGAACACTGAAGCTTTCTTT
J gene: TRBJ1-5; D gene: -; V gene: TRBV12-3/TRBV12-4; clone size: -; CDR3 protein: CASRPTGSSNQPQHF; CDR3 DNA: TGTGCCAGCAGACCAACAGGGTCTAGCAATCAGCCCCAGCATTTT
J gene: TRBJ1-1; D gene: -; V gene: TRBV12-5; clone size: many; CDR3 protein: CASGSSGRGSEAFF; CDR3 DNA: TGTGCTAGTGGCTCGAGCGGCAGGGGATCTGAAGCTTTCTTT
J gene: TRBJ2-2; D gene: -; V gene: TRBV12-3/TRBV12-4; clone size: many; CDR3 protein: CASSLWEASNGELFF; CDR3 DNA: TGTGCCAGCAGTCTGTGGGAGGCGTCAAACGGGGAGCTGTTTTTT
J gene: TRBJ2-7; D gene: -; V gene: TRBV4-1; clone size: many; CDR3 protein: CASSQDLGEQYF; CDR3 DNA: TGCGCCAGCAGCCAAGATCTGGGGGAGCAGTACTTC
J gene: TRBJ1-5; D gene: -; V gene: TRBV19; clone size: many; CDR3 protein: CASRPQGGNQPQHF; CDR3 DNA: TGTGCCAGTAGACCTCAGGGTGGCAATCAGCCCCAGCATTTT
J gene: TRBJ1-5; D gene: -; V gene: TRBV10-1; clone size: many; CDR3 protein: CAGRQGSQPQHF; CDR3 DNA: TGCGCCGGGAGGCAGGGGAGTCAGCCCCAGCATTTT
J gene: TRBJ1-2; D gene: -; V gene: TRBV6-5; clone size: -; CDR3 protein: CASRLQGGGYTF; CDR3 DNA: TGTGCCAGCAGATTACAGGGCGGGGGCTACACCTTC
J gene: TRBJ2-7; D gene: -; V gene: TRBV28; clone size: many; CDR3 protein: CASSLVQDSNEQYF; CDR3 DNA: TGTGCCAGCAGTTTGGTCCAGGATTCCAACGAGCAGTACTTC
J gene: TRBJ1-1; D gene: -; V gene: TRBV7-2; clone size: many; CDR3 protein: CASSSVSEAFF; CDR3 DNA: TGTGCCAGCAGCTCCGTCTCCGAAGCTTTCTTT
J gene: TRBJ1-1; D gene: -; V gene: TRBV12-5; clone size: many; CDR3 protein: CASARGAVGEAFF; CDR3 DNA: TGTGCTAGTGCCAGGGGCGCGGTCGGTGAAGCTTTCTTT
J gene: TRBJ2-4; D gene: -; V gene: TRBV20-1; clone size: -; CDR3 protein: CSASPALGNIQYF; CDR3 DNA: TGCAGTGCTAGCCCGGCGCTAGGAAACATTCAGTACTTC
J gene: TRBJ1-5; D gene: -; V gene: TRBV28; clone size: -; CDR3 protein: CASCWAQGLEEYSNQPQHF; CDR3 DNA: TGTGCCAGCTGTTGGGCACAGGGTTTAGAAGAATATAGCAATCAGCCCCAGCATTTT